A single T cell receptor (beta chain) is shown here with its context. This clonotype was detected ten times or more. The antigen it binds to is not known. The sample holds no much larger clone one base away, and base qualities are not on file. In light of the paper, this sample's treatment or condition label describes: live attenuated yellow fever vaccine strain. At each blood-draw timepoint, two biological replicates of bulk PBMCs were collected. PBMCs were isolated from peripheral blood using a standard Ficoll-Paque protocol. TriZol was used to extract RNA from bulk PBMCs, from CD4 and CD8 fractions, and from dextramer-positive and dextramer-negative fractions. TCRdb names Illumina NovaSeq 6000 as the instrument used. TCR cDNA was made using 5'RACE template switching, a step that added a universal primer site and unique molecular identifiers. cDNA synthesis was primed from both the TCR alpha and TCR beta constant segments. Library amplification involved two PCR steps, and the second step added sample barcodes and sequencing adapters. Sequencing of the libraries was done on either Illumina HiSeq 2500 (2x100 bp) or NovaSeq (2x150 bp). Under the source paper's analysis protocol: MIGEC was used to demultiplex reads and collapse the reads into UMI consensus sequences, and MiXCR was used for V(D)J alignment. Using edgeR on replicate PBMC samples, clonotypes were called vaccine-responding if FDR was below 0.01 and the log2 fold change was above 5 up to day 15. Bulk clonotypes were assigned CD4 or CD8 identity according to which sequenced CD4 or CD8 repertoire held them at higher abundance. Using fastp trimming at Q25 and MiXCR clonotype assembly, TCRdb reanalyzed the public sequencing data and kept in-frame beta chains. Every CDR3 protein is listed once, alongside the most common genes and DNA of its rows. TCRdb, not the authors, supplied the V and J calls. This sample comprises over 300,000 distinct CDR3 sequences, over 3.5% of them detected only once. The ten biggest clones cover just under 25% of the sample.

The sample belongs to a study of T cells after yellow fever vaccination (dated by TCRdb to between 2018 and 2020). Regarding the complete study: Libraries from fractions with low cell numbers were prepared with the SMART-Seq v4 Ultra Low Input RNA kit. To follow T-cell clones before and after primary and booster YFV17D yellow fever vaccination, bulk TCR alpha and beta repertoires were sequenced over time. The cohort comprised two healthy male donors, one aged 18 to 29 and one aged 30 to 39 years. Bulk PBMC replicates and cell subsets were isolated from blood drawn at multiple timepoints before and after both primary and secondary immunization.

The paper's findings and limits, for the study overall: Computational filtering was required because FACS-sorted repertoires could contain abundant contaminating clonotypes from the bulk population. Compared with the primary T-cell response, the secondary T-cell response was faster but weaker, reaching its peak on day 5 rather than on day 15. A small fraction of clonotypes showed up in both the CD4 and CD8 compartments, probably as a result of convergent recombination. Most clones expanded after primary vaccination (96% of CD4 and around 89% of CD8) were re-detected after the booster, suggesting that broad memory maintenance occurred. The study included only two donors, which limits how far the findings can be generalized.

V and J are trimmed by 0 bases and 6 bases, and the gene matches miss 9 bases of the junction. The CDR3, from cysteine to phenylalanine, totals 18 residues. Only CDR3 DNA is held: 54 bases, read in frame from base 1. CDR1 and CDR2 (SGHTA, FQGNSA) derive from the germline V gene. This material consisted of PBMCs, taken 5 days after the yellow fever booster vaccination. The clonotype originates from a man between 18 and 29 years old who received the YFV17D yellow fever vaccine. The rearrangement joined TRBV7-2 to TRBJ2-1, with 12 central nucleotides matching TRBD2. CDR3 reads: CASSLARASGGAGNEQFF. The DNA sequence is TGTGCCAGCAGCTTAGCGCGAGCTAGCGGGGGGGCGGGCAATGAGCAGTTCTTC.